Sequencing of this T cell receptor (beta chain) was carried out in a study of shared clonotypes between healthy human individuals. Data came from immunoSEQ multiplex PCR; TCRdb stores just in-frame clones and leaves some out. The top ten clones hold 0.045% to 0.07% of a sample with around 600,000 clones, less than 98% of them seen once. V lost 6 bases, J lost 5 bases, and 19 bases lay in between. Germline CDR1 and CDR2: LNHDA and SQIVND (reference sequence). The CDR3 totals 15 residues. Donors, healthy HIV-negative adults, lacked recent acute infections or vaccinations. The chain carries TRBV19 and TRBJ1-2; D possibly corresponds to TRBD1 (6 bases). The source is a woman in her twenties or thirties in good health. Sequencing used naive CD4+ T cells sorted from blood. The subset was: CD45RA+ positively selected. The CDR3 loop reads CASSSRGRFWYGYTF. CDR3 sequence (DNA): TGTGCCAGTAGCTCCAGGGGCCGGTTTTGGTATGGCTACACCTTC.